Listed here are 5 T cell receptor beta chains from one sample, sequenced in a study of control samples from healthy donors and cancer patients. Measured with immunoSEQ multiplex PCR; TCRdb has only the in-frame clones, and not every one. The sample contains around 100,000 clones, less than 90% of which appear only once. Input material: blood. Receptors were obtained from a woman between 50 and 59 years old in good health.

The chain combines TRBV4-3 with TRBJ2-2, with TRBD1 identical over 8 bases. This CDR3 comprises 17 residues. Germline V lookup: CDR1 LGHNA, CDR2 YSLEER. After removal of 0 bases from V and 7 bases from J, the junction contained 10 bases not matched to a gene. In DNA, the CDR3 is TGCGCCAGCAGCCAAGATATCGGACAGGGATTCTACGGGGAGCTGTTTTTT. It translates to CASSQDIGQGFYGELFF.

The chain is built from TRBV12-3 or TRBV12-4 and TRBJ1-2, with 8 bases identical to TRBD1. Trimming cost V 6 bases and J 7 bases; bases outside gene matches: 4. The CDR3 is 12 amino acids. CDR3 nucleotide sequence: TGTGCCAGCAGCAGGACAGGGTTTGGCTACACCTTC. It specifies CASSRTGFGYTF.

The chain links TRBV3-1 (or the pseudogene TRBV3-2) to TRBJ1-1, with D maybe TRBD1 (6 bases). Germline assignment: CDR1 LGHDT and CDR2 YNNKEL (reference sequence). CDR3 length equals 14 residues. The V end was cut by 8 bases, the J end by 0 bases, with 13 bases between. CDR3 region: CASAPGQLNTEAFF. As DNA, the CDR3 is TGTGCCAGCGCCCCCGGACAGTTGAACACTGAAGCTTTCTTT.

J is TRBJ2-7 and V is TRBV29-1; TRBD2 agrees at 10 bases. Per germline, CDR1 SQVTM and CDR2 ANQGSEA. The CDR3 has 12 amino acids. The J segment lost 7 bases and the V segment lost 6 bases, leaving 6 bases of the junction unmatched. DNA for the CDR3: TGCAGCGTAGCTAGCGGGAGAGGTGAGCAGTACGTC. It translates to CSVASGRGEQYV.

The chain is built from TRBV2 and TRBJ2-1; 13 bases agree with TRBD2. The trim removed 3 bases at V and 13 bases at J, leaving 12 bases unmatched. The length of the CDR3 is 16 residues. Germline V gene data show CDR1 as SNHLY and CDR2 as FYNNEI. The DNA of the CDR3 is TGTGCCAGCAGTGACGGGACTAGCGGGACCTCCATAGTCCAGTTCTTC. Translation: CASSDGTSGTSIVQFF.